Reported below is one T cell receptor beta chain. Antigen: not known. The entry originates in a study of Ad26.COV2.S vaccination and SARS-CoV-2 variants. General study points: Vaccinated individuals (as opposed to placebo recipients) had higher spike-specific TCR breadth. The TCR breadth and depth analyses may have understated or missed part of the total T cell responses. The study found similar non-spike TCR breadth in vaccine and placebo recipients.

Treatment: about 20 received Ad26.COV2.S at low or high dose, single or two shots; 5 received placebo; per-sample allocation not given. Sampling was performed 63 days after the first vaccine or placebo injection. An adult of 18-55 years in Boston served as donor. Data came from immunoSEQ multiplex PCR; TCRdb stores just in-frame clones and leaves some out. The sample records some 350,000 clones, roughly 90% being singletons. V was pared by 9 bases and J by 4 bases, with 20 bases between. The CDR3 is 15 amino acids. Germline V gene lookup returns CDR1 SGHTA and CDR2 FQGNSA. The sequences come from peripheral blood, collected in a trial of Ad26.COV2.S vaccine versus placebo. The chain recombines TRBV7-2 with TRBJ2-3; no reliable D call. The TCR sequence derives from a person between 18 and 59 years old who received the Ad26.COV2.S COVID-19 vaccine or a placebo. CDR3 sequence reads: CASGSASISADTQYF. CDR3 coding DNA: TGTGCCAGTGGCTCCGCCTCAATAAGCGCAGATACGCAGTATTTT.